These 32 T cell receptor beta chains were sequenced from one sample in a study of cytomegalovirus exposure and HLA in healthy donors. The repertoire was sequenced with immunoSEQ multiplex PCR; TCRdb's copy has only in-frame clones and lacks some. The table has 150,000 to 200,000 clones, about 85% seen once. Sequenced input: PBMCs. Source of these receptors: a man between 18 and 29 years old in good health and CMV-seropositive.

The rearrangement links TRBV5-1 to TRBJ2-2, with TRBD2 matching 11 bases. V gave up 0 bases and J gave up 4 bases; unmatched junction bases: 5. Per germline, CDR1 SGHRS and CDR2 YFSETQ. The CDR3 runs to 17 residues. The CDR3 DNA is TGCGCCAGCAGCTTGGGACTAGCGGGATTGGGCACCGGGGAGCTGTTTTTT. Translating it yields CASSLGLAGLGTGELFF.

In this sample, this clone turned up once. The J gene is TRBJ2-7, the V gene TRBV28, with TRBD1 identical over 7 bases. CDR3 length equals 15 residues. Looked up from germline, CDR1 is MDHEN and CDR2 is SYDVKM. V lost 2 bases and J lost 0; bases outside the gene matches: 4. CDR3 DNA: TGTGCCAGCAGTTTAAGGACAGGATCCTCCTACGAGCAGTACTTC. Translation gives CASSLRTGSSYEQYF.

The V call is TRBV28, the J call TRBJ1-3; TRBD1 aligns across 7 bases. The CDR3 totals 17 residues. V gave up 6 bases and J gave up 0 bases; unmatched junction bases: 11. Germline loops: CDR1 MDHEN, CDR2 SYDVKM. CDR3 coding DNA: TGTGCCAGCAGGACCCGGGACAGCCTATACTCTGGAAACACCATATATTTT. Protein product: CASRTRDSLYSGNTIYF.

This rearrangement joins TRBV11-3 to TRBJ2-2; 7 positions match TRBD1. This CDR3 has 14 residues. The germline V gene encodes CDR1 SGHNT and CDR2 YENEEA. V lost 5 bases to trimming and J lost 3 bases; unmatched junction nucleotides: 3. In nucleotides, the CDR3 is TGTGCCAGCAGCACTGGGACAGACACCGGGGAGCTGTTTTTT. The encoded protein is CASSTGTDTGELFF.

This rearrangement joins TRBV28 to TRBJ2-7; a weak D match, TRBD2 (5 bases). The V gene's germline CDR1 is MDHEN and CDR2 SYDVKM. This CDR3 has 15 residues. The V end was cut by 7 bases, the J end by 5 bases, with 21 bases between. In DNA form, the CDR3 reads TGTGCCAGCACCGCCCTCGGGATGGACCGTAACGAGCAGTACTTC. Residues: CASTALGMDRNEQYF. Together with reference TRBV28 and TRBJ2-7, the CDR3 gives the full variable domain: DVKVTQSSRYLVKRTGEKVFLECVQDMDHENMFWYRQDPGLGLRLIYFSYDVKMKEKGDIPEGYSVSREKKERFSLILESASTNQTSMYLCASTALGMDRNEQYFGPGTRLTVT.

V and J are TRBV12-5 and TRBJ2-2; D perhaps matches TRBD2 (6 bases). V gave up 9 bases and J gave up 1 base, with 21 bases separating them. CDR3 length: 17 amino acids. Germline CDR1 and CDR2: LGHNT and FRNRAP. The CDR3 loop is CASLETGGTENTGELFF. The CDR3 DNA reads as TGTGCTAGCCTAGAGACTGGAGGGACGGAGAACACCGGGGAGCTGTTTTTT.

The rearrangement links TRBV29-1 to TRBJ2-7, with 9 bases fitting TRBD2. Germline CDR1 reads SQVTM; CDR2 reads ANQGSEA. The CDR3 consists of 13 residues. Trimming removed 1 base from V and 4 bases from J; junction bases left unmatched: 2. The CDR3 DNA is TGCAGCGTTGAAGTCGCGGGAGGGTACGAGCAGTACTTC. Its translation: CSVEVAGGYEQYF.

The rearrangement joins TRBV30 to TRBJ1-2; perhaps TRBD1 as D (5 bases). This CDR3 spans 14 amino acids. Germline CDR1 is GTSNPN and CDR2 is SVGIG (reference sequence). V lost 1 base to trimming and J lost 11 bases, with 20 bases between them. DNA of the CDR3: TGTGCCTGGAGTGACCCGGGACTAAGAACCACTTACACCTTC. This encodes CAWSDPGLRTTYTF.

The genes are TRBV2 and TRBJ2-3; perhaps TRBD1 as D (6 bases). Trimming pared 2 bases from V and 1 base from J, leaving 10 bases between. Germline CDR1 SNHLY, CDR2 FYNNEI. There are 15 residues in the CDR3. The CDR3 sequence is CASSERTGRTDTQYF. CDR3 DNA sequence: TGTGCCAGCAGTGAACGCACAGGGCGCACAGATACGCAGTATTTT.

The sample holds one count of this clone. The chain combines TRBV28 with TRBJ2-5; 8 bases line up with TRBD1. J was trimmed by 3 bases and V by 5 bases; bases with no gene match: 2. The V gene's germline CDR1 is MDHEN and CDR2 SYDVKM. The CDR3 is 13 amino acids. In DNA form, the CDR3 reads TGTGCCAGCAGTCTGGACAGGGAAGAGACCCAGTACTTC. Translation: CASSLDREETQYF.

This clone was observed a single time. The rearrangement links TRBV7-3 to TRBJ1-3; maybe TRBD1 (6 bases). V lost 6 bases, J lost 1 base, and 10 bases lay in between. CDR1 and CDR2 from the germline V gene are SGHTA and FQGTGA. The CDR3 is made up of 14 amino acids. The CDR3 is CASSYTGSGNTIYF. The CDR3 region has the DNA TGTGCCAGCAGTTATACAGGGTCTGGAAACACCATATATTTT.

This chain links TRBV5-1 with TRBJ2-7; the match to TRBD2 covers 10 bases. V lost 3 bases, J lost 7 bases, and 7 bases stayed unmatched. The germline V gene encodes CDR1 SGHRS and CDR2 YFSETQ. CDR3 length equals 14 residues. The CDR3 DNA reads TGCGCCAGCAGCTCGAGCGGGGGGGCGCGGGAGCAGTACTTC. Translated: CASSSSGGAREQYF.

The gene calls are TRBV6-5 and TRBJ1-2; 10 nucleotides agree with TRBD1. The germline V gene encodes CDR1 MNHEY and CDR2 SVGAGI. J lost 0 bases, V lost 3 bases, and 1 base had no gene match. The CDR3 contains 15 residues. The CDR3 sequence: CASSYGQGANYGYTF. The CDR3 bases are TGTGCCAGCAGTTATGGACAGGGGGCTAACTATGGCTACACCTTC.

The chain employs TRBV10-1 and TRBJ2-7; no clear D. V dropped 9 bases and J dropped 12 bases, with 12 bases sitting between them. CDR1 WNHNN and CDR2 SYGVQD come from the germline V gene (reference sequence). The CDR3 spans 9 residues. The CDR3 DNA is TGCGCCAGAATGACGTCGGGGTACTTC. Protein: CARMTSGYF.

The chain links TRBV30 to TRBJ1-4, with D perhaps matching TRBD1 (6 bases). V lost 8 bases to trimming and J lost 8 bases, with 18 bases between them. The CDR3 totals 13 residues. Germline V lookup: CDR1 GTSNPN, CDR2 SVGIG (reference sequence). CDR3 region: CAGLQQGEEKLFF. As DNA, the CDR3 is TGTGCCGGGCTTCAACAGGGAGAAGAAAAACTGTTTTTT.

The chain has TRBV5-1 and TRBJ2-1; 8 nucleotides match TRBD2. CDR1 is SGHRS, CDR2 YFSETQ, per germline. The CDR3 is 15 residues long. V shed 1 base and J 7 bases; nucleotides not matched to a gene: 7. The DNA of the CDR3 is TGCGCCAGCAGCTTGTTGGTAGCGGGACCAAATGAGCAGTTCTTC. It yields the protein CASSLLVAGPNEQFF. Drawing the rest from reference TRBV5-1 and TRBJ2-1, the complete variable domain is KAGVTQTPRYLIKTRGQQVTLSCSPISGHRSVSWYQQTPGQGLQFLFEYFSETQRNKGNFPGRFSGRQFSNSRSEMNVSTLELGDSALYLCASSLLVAGPNEQFFGPGTRLTVL.

In its sample, this clone was seen a few times. J is TRBJ2-2 and V is TRBV7-3, with TRBD1 matching over 8 bases. The germline V gene has CDR1 SGHTA and CDR2 FQGTGA. CDR3 size: 15 residues. After removal of 2 bases from V and 3 bases from J, the junction contained 2 bases not matched to a gene. The CDR3 DNA reads TGTGCCAGCAGCTTAGGGACAGGTTACACCGGGGAGCTGTTTTTT. Amino acid sequence: CASSLGTGYTGELFF.

The chain recombines TRBV6-1 with TRBJ1-5; 7 bases map to TRBD1. CDR1 and CDR2 from the germline V gene are MNHNS and SASEGT. The CDR3 covers 13 residues. The V and J ends lost 9 bases and 7 bases, in that order; junction bases with no gene match: 9. The CDR3 DNA is TGTGCCAGTGGACAGGTAGGAGGGCAGCCCCAGCATTTT. Protein: CASGQVGGQPQHF.

CDR3 loop: CASSLEQGVYNEQFF. The CDR3, as DNA: TGTGCCAGCAGCTTAGAACAGGGGGTCTACAATGAGCAGTTCTTC. The gene calls are TRBV7-9 and TRBJ2-1; 8 nucleotides match TRBD1. With 1 base clipped from V and 3 bases from J, the junction kept 2 bases outside the gene matches. Looked up from germline, CDR1 is SEHNR and CDR2 is FQNEAQ (reference sequence). The CDR3 has 15 amino acids.

This chain connects TRBV14 to TRBJ1-1; D might be TRBD1 (5 bases). The CDR3 spans 13 residues. Germline V CDR1 and CDR2: SGHDN, FVKESK. Trimming left V 4 bases short and J 2 bases short, with 8 bases between. The CDR3 is CASSRQPNTEAFF. In DNA form, the CDR3 reads TGTGCCAGCAGCCGACAGCCAAACACTGAAGCTTTCTTT.

V gene TRBV11-3 combines with J gene TRBJ2-5, with 9 positions matching TRBD2. The V gene's germline CDR1 is SGHNT and CDR2 YENEEA. V shed 1 base and J 2 bases; nucleotides not matched to a gene: 8. The CDR3 extends over 17 amino acids. Written as DNA, the CDR3 is TGTGCCAGCAGCTTAGCTCTGGGGGCGGGGGGGCAAGAGACCCAGTACTTC. Translated: CASSLALGAGGQETQYF.

This chain links TRBV6-6 with TRBJ2-1, with 8 bases lining up with TRBD1. Germline CDR1 MNHNY, CDR2 SVGAGI (reference sequence). CDR3 size: 14 residues. Germline trimming cut 6 bases from V and 4 bases from J; bases unmatched to any gene: 5. In nucleotides, the CDR3 is TGTGCCAGCAGATATGACAGGGGTTACAATGAGCAGTTCTTC. Translated: CASRYDRGYNEQFF.

This clone was counted many times. The rearrangement links TRBV4-1 to TRBJ1-2; 8 positions match TRBD1. In germline, CDR1 is MGHRA, CDR2 YSYEKL. The ends lost 0 bases at V and 8 bases at J; junction bases unmatched: 8. The CDR3 consists of 15 residues. The CDR3 DNA reads as TGCGCCAGCAGCCAAGATTGGGCAGGGGGCCAAGGCTACACCTTC. It codes for CASSQDWAGGQGYTF.

This clone turned up a few times. The V and J genes are TRBV5-1 and TRBJ2-7; possible D gene TRBD1, 5 bases. The CDR3 loop spans 14 amino acids. In germline, CDR1 is SGHRS, CDR2 YFSETQ. Trimming cost V 1 base and J 2 bases, with 10 bases left between them. The CDR3 protein is CASSLQGYPYEQYF. In DNA form, the CDR3 reads TGCGCCAGCAGCTTGCAGGGCTACCCCTACGAGCAGTACTTC.

This clone was seen a few times. V gene TRBV9 combines with J gene TRBJ2-3, with 11 bases aligning to TRBD2. Germline CDR1 reads SGDLS; CDR2 reads YYNGEE. The CDR3 has 16 amino acids. J lost 4 bases, V lost 5 bases, and 9 bases had no gene match. The CDR3 protein is CASRRTSGGGADTQYF. In DNA, the CDR3 is TGTGCCAGCAGACGAACTAGCGGGGGAGGGGCAGATACGCAGTATTTT. The variable domain in full, with the rest retrieved from reference TRBV9 and TRBJ2-3, is DSGVTQTPKHLITATGQRVTLRCSPRSGDLSVYWYQQSLDQGLQFLIQYYNGEERAKGNILERFSAQQFPDLHSELNLSSLELGDSALYFCASRRTSGGGADTQYFGPGTRLTVL.

This chain connects TRBV19 to TRBJ2-1, with 9 bases lining up with TRBD2. Germline CDR1 reads LNHDA; CDR2 reads SQIVND (reference sequence). V dropped 3 bases and J dropped 10; count of bases not matched to a gene: 7. The CDR3 runs 14 residues. CDR3 sequence: CASSIRSGSNEQFF. The DNA for the CDR3 is TGTGCCAGTAGTATTCGTAGCGGGAGTAACGAGCAGTTCTTC.

V and J are TRBV28 and TRBJ2-7, with D possibly matching TRBD1 (6 bases). From germline, CDR1 is MDHEN and CDR2 SYDVKM. V lost 9 bases to trimming and J lost 4 bases, with 22 bases between them. The CDR3 contains 15 residues. The CDR3 sequence: CASSPPPGQLYEQYF. For the CDR3, the DNA is TGTGCCAGTTCGCCTCCTCCGGGACAACTTTACGAGCAGTACTTC.

V gene TRBV5-1 combines with J gene TRBJ2-7; 7 nucleotides line up with TRBD2. CDR3 length: 15 amino acids. J was trimmed by 4 bases and V by 1 base; bases with no gene match: 8. In germline, CDR1 is SGHRS, CDR2 YFSETQ. The CDR3 is CASSLRGGSGYEQYF. The DNA of the CDR3 is TGCGCCAGCAGCTTGAGAGGCGGGAGTGGGTACGAGCAGTACTTC.

The chain uses TRBV5-8 and TRBJ2-1, with a tentative D call TRBD2 (6 bases). CDR1 is SGHTS, CDR2 YDEGEE, per germline. The CDR3 loop spans 15 amino acids. V lost 7 bases and J lost 6, with 20 bases in between. The CDR3 DNA is TGTGCCAGCTCCCTAATTTGGGGGGTTGCCAATGAGCAGTTCTTC. The encoded protein is CASSLIWGVANEQFF.

The chain joins TRBV23-1 to TRBJ1-4; D call uncertain. TRBV23-1 qualifies as an ORF whose function is uncertain. Trimming stripped 4 bases from V and 12 bases from J, with 15 bases between. The CDR3 length is 13 residues. CDR3 sequence: CASSLNPTGELFF. The CDR3 DNA is TGCGCCAGCAGTCTCAATCCCACGGGAGAACTGTTTTTT.

The V gene is TRBV6-1, the J gene TRBJ1-6; maybe TRBD1 (5 bases). The CDR3 is 14 amino acids. Trimming shortened V by 9 bases and J by 7 bases, and 16 bases separated the two germline ends. The germline V gene has CDR1 MNHNS and CDR2 SASEGT. This CDR3 is CASTKAGWNSPLHF. CDR3 nucleotides: TGTGCCAGTACTAAGGCAGGGTGGAATTCACCCCTCCACTTT.

The chain uses TRBV6-5 and TRBJ1-1; TRBD1 matches at 8 bases. Germline V gene lookup returns CDR1 MNHEY and CDR2 SVGAGI. Losses at the gene ends were 6 bases for V and 4 bases for J; bases not matched to a gene: 7. This CDR3 contains 14 residues. CDR3 region: CASREQGGGTEAFF. For the CDR3, the DNA is TGTGCCAGCAGGGAACAGGGGGGAGGCACTGAAGCTTTCTTT.